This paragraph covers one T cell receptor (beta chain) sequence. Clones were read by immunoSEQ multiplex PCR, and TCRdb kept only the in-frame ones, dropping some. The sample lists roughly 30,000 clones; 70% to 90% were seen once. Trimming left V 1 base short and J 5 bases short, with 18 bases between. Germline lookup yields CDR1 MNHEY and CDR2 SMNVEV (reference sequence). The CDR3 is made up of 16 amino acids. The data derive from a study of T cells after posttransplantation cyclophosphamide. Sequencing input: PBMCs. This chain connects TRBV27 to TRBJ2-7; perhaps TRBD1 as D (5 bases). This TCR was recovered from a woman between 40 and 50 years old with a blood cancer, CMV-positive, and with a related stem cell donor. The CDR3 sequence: CASSLLTLGRVNEQYF. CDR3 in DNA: TGTGCCAGCAGTTTATTGACTTTGGGCAGGGTGAACGAGCAGTACTTC.